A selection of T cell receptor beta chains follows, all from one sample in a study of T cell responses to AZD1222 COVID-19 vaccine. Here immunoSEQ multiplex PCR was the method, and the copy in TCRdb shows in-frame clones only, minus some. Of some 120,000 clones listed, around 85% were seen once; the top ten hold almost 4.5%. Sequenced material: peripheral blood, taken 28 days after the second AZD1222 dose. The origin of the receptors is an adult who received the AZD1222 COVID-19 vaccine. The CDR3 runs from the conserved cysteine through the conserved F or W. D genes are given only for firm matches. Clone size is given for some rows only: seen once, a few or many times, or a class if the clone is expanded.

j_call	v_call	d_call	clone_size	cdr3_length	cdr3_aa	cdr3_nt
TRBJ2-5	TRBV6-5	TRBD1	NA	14	CASSPTGNQETQYF	TGTGCCAGCAGTCCGACAGGGAACCAAGAGACCCAGTACTTC
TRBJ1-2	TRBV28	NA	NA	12	CASSLSDGGYTF	TGTGCCAGCAGTTTATCGGACGGTGGCTACACCTTC
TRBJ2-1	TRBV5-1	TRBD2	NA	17	CASSLAASSGGGNEQFF	TGCGCCAGCAGCTTGGCCGCCTCTAGCGGGGGGGGTAATGAGCAGTTCTTC
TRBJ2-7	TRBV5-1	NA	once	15	CASSSKGGHAYEQYF	TGCGCCAGCAGCTCTAAGGGGGGCCATGCCTACGAGCAGTACTTC
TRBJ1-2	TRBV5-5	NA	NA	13	CASGLQVNYGYTF	TGTGCCAGCGGACTACAGGTTAACTATGGCTACACCTTC
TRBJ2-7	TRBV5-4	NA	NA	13	CASSLLSSYEQYF	TGTGCCAGCAGCTTGTTATCTAGCTACGAGCAGTACTTC
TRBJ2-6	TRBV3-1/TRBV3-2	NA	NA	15	CASSLGPSGANVLTF	TGTGCCAGCAGCCTTGGGCCCTCTGGGGCCAACGTCCTGACTTTC
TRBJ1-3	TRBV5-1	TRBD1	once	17	CASSLIGTATSGNTIYF	TGCGCCAGCAGCTTGATTGGGACAGCAACCTCTGGAAACACCATATATTTT
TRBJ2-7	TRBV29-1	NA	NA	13	CSVRQLLGGEQYF	TGCAGCGTCAGACAGCTTCTAGGGGGCGAGCAGTACTTC
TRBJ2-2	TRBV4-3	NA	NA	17	CASSAAPTRFNTGELFF	TGCGCCAGCAGCGCCGCCCCCACTAGGTTCAACACCGGGGAGCTGTTTTTT
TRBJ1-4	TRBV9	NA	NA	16	CASSVEFGGGDEKLFF	TGTGCCAGCAGCGTAGAATTCGGAGGGGGTGATGAAAAACTGTTTTTT
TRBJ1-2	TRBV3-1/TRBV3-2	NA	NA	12	CASSQDRGRETF	TGTGCCAGCAGCCAAGACCGGGGAAGGGAAACCTTC
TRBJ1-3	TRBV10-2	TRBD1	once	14	CASRLTGAGNTIYF	TGCGCCAGCAGATTAACAGGGGCTGGAAACACCATATATTTT
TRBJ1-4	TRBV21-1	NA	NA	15	CASSKVRTGWEKLFF	TGTGCCAGCAGCAAAGTTAGAACAGGGTGGGAAAAACTGTTTTTT
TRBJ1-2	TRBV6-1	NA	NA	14	CASSELTPSYGYTF	TGTGCCAGCAGTGAATTAACCCCCTCCTATGGCTACACCTTC
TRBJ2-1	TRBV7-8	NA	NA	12	CASSRGYNEQFF	TGTGCCAGCAGCCGCGGATACAATGAGCAGTTCTTC
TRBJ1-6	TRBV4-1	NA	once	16	CASSQVGGNYNSPLHF	TGCGCCAGCAGCCAAGTGGGGGGGAATTATAATTCACCCCTCCACTTT
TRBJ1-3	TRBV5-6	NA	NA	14	CASSLSLSGNTIYF	TGTGCCAGCAGCTTAAGTCTCTCGGGAAACACCATATATTTT
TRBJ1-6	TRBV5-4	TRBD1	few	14	CASSSYRGNSPLHF	TGTGCCAGCAGCTCCTACAGGGGAAATTCACCCCTCCACTTT
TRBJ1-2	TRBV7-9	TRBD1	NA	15	CASSNAGGINYGYTF	TGTGCCAGCAGCAACGCAGGGGGTATCAACTATGGCTACACCTTC
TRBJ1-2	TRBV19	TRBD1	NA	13	CASSGHGQDGYTF	TGTGCCAGTAGTGGTCACGGACAGGATGGCTACACCTTC
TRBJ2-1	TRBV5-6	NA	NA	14	CASSSPSTYNEQFF	TGTGCCAGCAGCTCACCCAGCACCTACAATGAGCAGTTCTTC
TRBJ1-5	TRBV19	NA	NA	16	CASSILTTGRNQPQHF	TGTGCCAGTAGTATTTTGACCACAGGCCGCAATCAGCCCCAGCATTTT
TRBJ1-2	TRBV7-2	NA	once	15	CASSLVNWQGYGYTF	TGTGCCAGCAGCTTAGTGAATTGGCAGGGCTATGGCTACACCTTC
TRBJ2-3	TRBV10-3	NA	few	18	CAISESSLGGPFTDTQYF	TGTGCCATCAGTGAATCCTCTCTCGGGGGACCATTCACAGATACGCAGTATTTT
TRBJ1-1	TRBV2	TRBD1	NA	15	CASRSSTGIGTEAFF	TGTGCCAGCAGGTCTTCGACAGGGATAGGCACTGAAGCTTTCTTT
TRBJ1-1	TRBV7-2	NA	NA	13	CASSMEGFTEAFF	TGTGCCAGCAGCATGGAAGGGTTCACTGAAGCTTTCTTT
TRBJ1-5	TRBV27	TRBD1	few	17	CASSWGGQILSNQPQHF	TGTGCCAGCAGTTGGGGGGGACAGATCCTTAGCAATCAGCCCCAGCATTTT
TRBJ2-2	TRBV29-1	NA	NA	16	CSARRTADGSTGELFF	TGCAGCGCCCGAAGGACTGCCGATGGATCCACCGGGGAGCTGTTTTTT
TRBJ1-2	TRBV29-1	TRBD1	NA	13	CSVAEGADYGYTF	TGCAGCGTTGCGGAGGGGGCTGACTATGGCTACACCTTC
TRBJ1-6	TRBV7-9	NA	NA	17	CASSLFPKQGWDSPLHF	TGTGCCAGCAGCTTGTTCCCCAAACAGGGATGGGATTCACCCCTCCACTTT
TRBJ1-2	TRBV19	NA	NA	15	CASSIGAGENYGYTF	TGTGCCAGTAGTATTGGGGCAGGGGAAAACTATGGCTACACCTTC
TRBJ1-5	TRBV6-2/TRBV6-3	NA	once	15	CASSYVPYGNQPQHF	TGTGCCAGCAGTTACGTCCCCTACGGTAATCAGCCCCAGCATTTT
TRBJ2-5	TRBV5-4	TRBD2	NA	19	CASSPGLAGGLTYQETQYF	TGTGCCAGCAGCCCTGGACTAGCGGGGGGTTTGACGTACCAAGAGACCCAGTACTTC
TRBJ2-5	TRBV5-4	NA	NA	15	CASSSADRIQETQYF	TGTGCCAGCAGCTCGGCGGATAGAATCCAAGAGACCCAGTACTTC
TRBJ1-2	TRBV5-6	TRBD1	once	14	CASSLTGEMHGYTF	TGTGCCAGCAGCTTGACAGGGGAGATGCATGGCTACACCTTC
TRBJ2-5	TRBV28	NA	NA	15	CATSLWARAQETQYF	TGTGCCACCAGTTTGTGGGCTAGGGCACAAGAGACCCAGTACTTC
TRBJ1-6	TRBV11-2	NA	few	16	CASSSTQGTYNSPLHF	TGTGCCAGCAGCTCTACCCAGGGGACCTATAATTCACCCCTCCACTTT
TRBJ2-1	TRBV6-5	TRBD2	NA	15	CASRRTSGGTGEQFF	TGTGCCAGCAGGAGGACTAGCGGGGGGACAGGTGAGCAGTTCTTC
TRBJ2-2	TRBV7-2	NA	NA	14	CASSDRAGRGELFF	TGTGCCAGCAGCGACAGGGCGGGAAGAGGGGAGCTGTTTTTT
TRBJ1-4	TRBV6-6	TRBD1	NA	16	CASSSSGQGVNEKLFF	TGTGCCAGCAGCTCCTCGGGACAGGGGGTTAATGAAAAACTGTTTTTT
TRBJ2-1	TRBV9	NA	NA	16	CASSVRLSSVYNEQFF	TGTGCCAGCAGCGTAAGACTCTCGTCCGTCTACAATGAGCAGTTCTTC
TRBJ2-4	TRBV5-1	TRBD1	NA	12	CASSTGQEEPYF	TGCGCCAGCAGCACGGGACAGGAAGAGCCCTACTTC
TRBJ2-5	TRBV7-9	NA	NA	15	CASSLPASQEETQYF	TGTGCCAGCAGCTTACCCGCCTCCCAGGAAGAGACCCAGTACTTC
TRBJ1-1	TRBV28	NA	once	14	CASSRRASNTEAFF	TGTGCCAGCAGTCGCCGGGCCTCGAACACTGAAGCTTTCTTT
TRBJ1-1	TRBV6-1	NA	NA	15	CASSEAKSMNTEAFF	TGTGCCAGCAGTGAAGCGAAGAGTATGAACACTGAAGCTTTCTTT
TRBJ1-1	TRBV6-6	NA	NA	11	CASSEMGEAFF	TGTGCCAGCAGTGAGATGGGGGAAGCTTTCTTT
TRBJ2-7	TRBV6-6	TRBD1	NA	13	CASRSTGVYEQYF	TGTGCCAGCAGATCCACAGGGGTGTACGAGCAGTACTTC